These 12 T cell receptor beta chains originate from one sample sequenced in a study of blood T cells in healthy people across ages. Alongside a J-beta primer mix, a sample-barcoded 5' primer served in a second PCR lasting about 7 to 11 cycles. From the 5' RACE reads, TCRdb called clonotypes with MiXCR, one entry per CDR3 protein. The data contain nearly 800,000 distinct CDR3 sequences, 20% to 30% of them singletons. These data also formed part of another study, on T cells of mothers and their children.

Sequenced input: blood. The receptors shown here come from a boy between 10 and 17 years old in good health.

This clonotype appeared a few times. The V call is TRBV12-3 or TRBV12-4, the J call TRBJ1-4, with 12 bases lining up with TRBD1. Trimming took 5 bases from V and 8 from J; bases not matched to a gene: 9. The CDR3 has 16 residues. The CDR3 region has the DNA TGTGCCAGCAGTCCATGGGACAGGGGGCGCGGGGAAAAACTGTTTTTT. Its protein is CASSPWDRGRGEKLFF.

This clonotype was counted a few times. The chain employs TRBV28 and TRBJ2-7; the D is unclear. The length of the CDR3 is 13 residues. The V gene's germline CDR1 is MDHEN and CDR2 SYDVKM. Trimming shortened V by 7 bases and J by 5 bases, and 15 bases separated the two germline ends. CDR3 loop: CASTSGRRNEQYF. As DNA, the CDR3 is TGTGCCAGCACGAGTGGGCGACGGAACGAGCAGTACTTC.

On this clonotype itself: One junction end disagrees with the germline gene, perhaps due to a read error. The rearrangement uses TRBV29-1 and TRBJ2-7; 7 bases are a match to TRBD1. The CDR3 spans 14 residues. Looked up from germline, CDR1 is SQVTM and CDR2 is ANQGSEA. CDR3 in amino acids: CSVERTGASYEQYF. Written as DNA, the CDR3 is TGCAGCGTTGAACGGACAGGAGCCTCCTATGAGCAGTACTTC.

This clonotype was detected only a few times. The chain combines TRBV12-3 or TRBV12-4 with TRBJ2-5; TRBD1 is a possible D gene (5 bases). V lost 6 bases, J lost 5 bases, and 19 bases lay in between. The CDR3 totals 15 residues. CDR3 loop: CASRVGQGFSETQYF. Here the CDR3 DNA reads TGTGCCAGCAGGGTGGGGCAGGGCTTTTCGGAGACCCAGTACTTC.

CDR3 nucleotide sequence: TGCGCCAGCAGCCAAGATCAGGGGGACACCGGGGAGCTGTTTTTT. Encoded protein: CASSQDQGDTGELFF. The chain combines TRBV4-3 with TRBJ2-2, with 7 bases lining up with TRBD1. J lost 3 bases, V lost 0 bases, and 1 base had no gene match. CDR3 length: 15 residues. Germline V gives CDR1 LGHNA, CDR2 YSLEER.

This clonotype was seen more than once but under ten times. The chain has TRBV28 and TRBJ2-4, with D possibly being TRBD1 or TRBD2 (5 bases each). Trimming removed 3 bases at V and 6 bases at J, with 15 bases between. CDR3 length equals 15 residues. CDR1 and CDR2 (germline): MDHEN, SYDVKM. The CDR3 loop is CASSFVDRGLNIQYF. CDR3 in DNA: TGTGCCAGCAGTTTTGTCGATCGGGGCCTAAACATTCAGTACTTC.

The gene calls are TRBV4-1 and TRBJ2-2; no clear D. The CDR3 spans 14 residues. Germline V gene data show CDR1 as MGHRA and CDR2 as YSYEKL. Trimming took off 5 bases at V and 0 bases at J, with 7 bases between the two ends. The CDR3 coding sequence is TGCGCCAGCAGCATCGACCCGAACACCGGGGAGCTGTTTTTT. Residues: CASSIDPNTGELFF.

CDR3 in amino acids: CSVEVSNTEAFF. The CDR3 nucleotides read TGCAGCGTTGAAGTGTCGAACACTGAAGCTTTCTTT. V is TRBV29-1 and J is TRBJ1-1; D not resolved. The germline V and J ends were trimmed by 1 base and 1 base, with 4 bases remaining between them. Germline V gives CDR1 SQVTM, CDR2 ANQGSEA. The length of the CDR3 is 12 residues. The whole variable domain, remainder taken from reference TRBV29-1 and TRBJ1-1, is SAVISQKPSRDICQRGTSLTIQCQVDSQVTMMFWYRQQPGQSLTLIATANQGSEATYESGFVIDKFPISRPNLTFSTLTVSNMSPEDSSIYLCSVEVSNTEAFFGQGTRLTVV.

Only a few counts were recorded for this clonotype. The gene calls are TRBV6-5 and TRBJ2-1, with TRBD2 identical over 13 bases. CDR1 MNHEY and CDR2 SVGAGI come from the germline V gene. Trimming took 5 bases from V and 7 from J; bases not matched to a gene: 5. CDR3 length equals 15 residues. The CDR3 DNA is TGTGCCAGCAGTCGGGGACTAGCGGGACTAAATGAGCAGTTCTTC. It encodes CASSRGLAGLNEQFF.

Comments on this clonotype: Relative to the germline gene, one junction end is altered; a read error may explain this. The V and J genes are TRBV6-5 and TRBJ2-5, with 11 bases aligning to TRBD2. CDR1 and CDR2 (germline): MNHEY, SVGAGI. This CDR3 spans 16 amino acids. CDR3 in DNA: TGCGCCAGCAGTTACTCAGGGCTAGCGGGAGGAGAGACCCAGTACTTC. This sequence encodes CASSYSGLAGGETQYF.

The rearrangement joins TRBV4-1 to TRBJ1-2; 7 bases are shared with TRBD1. With V trimmed by 1 base and J by 8 bases, 19 bases remained unmatched. CDR1 and CDR2 from the germline V gene are MGHRA and YSYEKL. This CDR3 has 18 residues. CDR3 DNA: TGCGCCAGCAGCCAAGTTGGGCATAACAGGGGCCCTCCCGAGGGCTACACCTTC. Residues: CASSQVGHNRGPPEGYTF.

The chain uses TRBV20-1 and TRBJ2-5; 11 positions match TRBD2. With V trimmed by 5 bases and J by 5 bases, 13 bases remained unmatched. Germline loops: CDR1 DFQATT, CDR2 SNEGSKA (reference sequence). This CDR3 comprises 16 residues. The CDR3 coding sequence is TGCAGTGCTTCCGGACTAGCGGGTCCCAGGGGGGAGACCCAGTACTTC. It specifies CSASGLAGPRGETQYF.